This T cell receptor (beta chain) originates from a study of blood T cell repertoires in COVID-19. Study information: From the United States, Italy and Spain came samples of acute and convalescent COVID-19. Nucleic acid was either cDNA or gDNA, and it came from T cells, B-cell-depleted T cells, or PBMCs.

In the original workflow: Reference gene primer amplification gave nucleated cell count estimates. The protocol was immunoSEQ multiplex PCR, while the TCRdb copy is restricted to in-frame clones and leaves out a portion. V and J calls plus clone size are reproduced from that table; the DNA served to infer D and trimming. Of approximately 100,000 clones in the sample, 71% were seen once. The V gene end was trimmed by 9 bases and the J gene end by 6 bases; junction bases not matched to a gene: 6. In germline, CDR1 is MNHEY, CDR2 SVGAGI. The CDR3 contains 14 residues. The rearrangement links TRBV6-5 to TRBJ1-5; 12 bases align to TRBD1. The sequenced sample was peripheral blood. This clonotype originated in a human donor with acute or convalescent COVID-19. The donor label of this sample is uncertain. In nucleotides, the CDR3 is TGTGCCAGTGGGACAGGGGGCACCGGTCAGCCCCAGCATTTT. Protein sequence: CASGTGGTGQPQHF.